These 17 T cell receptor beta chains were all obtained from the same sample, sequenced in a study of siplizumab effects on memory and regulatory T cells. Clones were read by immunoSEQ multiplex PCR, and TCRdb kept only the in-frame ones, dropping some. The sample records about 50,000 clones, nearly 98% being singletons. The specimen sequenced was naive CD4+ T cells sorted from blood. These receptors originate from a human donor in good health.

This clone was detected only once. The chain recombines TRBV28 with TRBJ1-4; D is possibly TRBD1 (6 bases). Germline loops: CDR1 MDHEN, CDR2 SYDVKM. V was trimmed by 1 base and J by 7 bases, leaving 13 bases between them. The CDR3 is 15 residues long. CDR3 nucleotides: TGTGCCAGCAGTTTATACTCAGGGGTGGGTGAAAAACTGTTTTTT. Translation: CASSLYSGVGEKLFF.

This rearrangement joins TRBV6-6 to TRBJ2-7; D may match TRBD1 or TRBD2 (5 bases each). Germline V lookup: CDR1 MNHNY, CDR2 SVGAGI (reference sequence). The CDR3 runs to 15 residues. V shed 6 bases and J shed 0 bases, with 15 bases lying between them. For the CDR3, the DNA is TGTGCCAGCAGCTCCCGGGGACCTAGCTCCTACGAGCAGTACTTC. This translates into CASSSRGPSSYEQYF.

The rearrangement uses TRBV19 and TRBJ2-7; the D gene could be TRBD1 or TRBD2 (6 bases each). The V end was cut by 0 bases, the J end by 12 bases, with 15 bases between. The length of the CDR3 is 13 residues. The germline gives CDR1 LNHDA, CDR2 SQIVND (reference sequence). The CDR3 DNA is TGTGCCAGTAGTATAGATCCCCGGGGGCAGCCGTACTTC. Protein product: CASSIDPRGQPYF.

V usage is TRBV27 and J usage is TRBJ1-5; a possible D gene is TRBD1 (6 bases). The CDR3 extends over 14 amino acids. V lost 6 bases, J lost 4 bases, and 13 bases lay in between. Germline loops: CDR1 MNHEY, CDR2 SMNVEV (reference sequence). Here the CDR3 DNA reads TGTGCCAGCAGGGGCCAGGGGTGGAATCAGCCCCAGCATTTT. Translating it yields CASRGQGWNQPQHF.

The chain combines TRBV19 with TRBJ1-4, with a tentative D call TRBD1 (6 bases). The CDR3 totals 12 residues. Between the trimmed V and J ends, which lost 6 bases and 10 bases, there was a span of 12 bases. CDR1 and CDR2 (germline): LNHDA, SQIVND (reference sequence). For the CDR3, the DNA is TGTGCCAGTAGGACCGGGACAAGAAAACTGTTTTTT. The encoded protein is CASRTGTRKLFF.

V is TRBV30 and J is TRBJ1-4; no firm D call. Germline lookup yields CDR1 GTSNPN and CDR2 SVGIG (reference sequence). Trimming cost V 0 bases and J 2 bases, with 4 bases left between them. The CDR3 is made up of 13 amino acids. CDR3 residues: CAWSVQTNEKLFF. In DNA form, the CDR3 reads TGTGCCTGGAGTGTACAGACTAATGAAAAACTGTTTTTT.

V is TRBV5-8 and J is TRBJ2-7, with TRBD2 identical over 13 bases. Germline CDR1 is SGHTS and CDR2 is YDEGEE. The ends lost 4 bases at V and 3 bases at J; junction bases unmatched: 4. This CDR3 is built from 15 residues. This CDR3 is CASSPGLAGIYEQYF. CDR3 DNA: TGTGCCAGCAGCCCGGGACTAGCGGGGATCTACGAGCAGTACTTC.

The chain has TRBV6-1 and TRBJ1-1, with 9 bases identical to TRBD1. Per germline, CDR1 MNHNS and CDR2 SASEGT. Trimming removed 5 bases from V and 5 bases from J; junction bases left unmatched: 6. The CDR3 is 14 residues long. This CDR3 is CASSRTGGDTEAFF. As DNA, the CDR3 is TGTGCCAGCAGTCGTACAGGGGGCGATACTGAAGCTTTCTTT.

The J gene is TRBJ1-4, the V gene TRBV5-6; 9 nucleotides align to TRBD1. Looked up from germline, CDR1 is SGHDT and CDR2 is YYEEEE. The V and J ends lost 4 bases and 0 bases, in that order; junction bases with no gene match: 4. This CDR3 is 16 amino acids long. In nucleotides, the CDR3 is TGTGCCAGCAGCCAACAGGGGGCGACAACTAATGAAAAACTGTTTTTT. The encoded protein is CASSQQGATTNEKLFF.

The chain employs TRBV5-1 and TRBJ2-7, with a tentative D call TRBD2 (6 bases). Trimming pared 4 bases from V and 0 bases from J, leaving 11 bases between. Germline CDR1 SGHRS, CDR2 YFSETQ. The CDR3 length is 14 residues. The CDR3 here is CASSLERASYEQYF. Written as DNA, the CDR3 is TGCGCCAGCAGCCTGGAGCGGGCCTCCTACGAGCAGTACTTC.

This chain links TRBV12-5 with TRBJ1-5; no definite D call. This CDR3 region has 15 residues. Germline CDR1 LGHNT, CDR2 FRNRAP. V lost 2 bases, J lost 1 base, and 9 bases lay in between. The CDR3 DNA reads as TGTGCTAGTGGTTTGTACTTAGAGAGCAATCAGCCCCAGCATTTT. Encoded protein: CASGLYLESNQPQHF.

The CDR3 bases are TGTGCCAGCAGCCCAGGGACTAGGGACGGGGAGCTGTTTTTT. Translation gives CASSPGTRDGELFF. The chain uses TRBV7-3 and TRBJ2-2, with 8 bases that match TRBD2. Losses at the gene ends were 5 bases for V and 7 bases for J; bases not matched to a gene: 6. This CDR3 spans 14 amino acids. In germline, CDR1 is SGHTA, CDR2 FQGTGA.

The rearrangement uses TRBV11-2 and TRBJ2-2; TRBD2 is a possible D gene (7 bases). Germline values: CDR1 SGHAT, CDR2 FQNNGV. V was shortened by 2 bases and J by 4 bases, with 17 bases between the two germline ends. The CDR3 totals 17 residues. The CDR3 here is CASSLTVARGATGELFF. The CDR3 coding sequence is TGTGCCAGCAGCTTAACCGTTGCACGGGGGGCCACCGGGGAGCTGTTTTTT.

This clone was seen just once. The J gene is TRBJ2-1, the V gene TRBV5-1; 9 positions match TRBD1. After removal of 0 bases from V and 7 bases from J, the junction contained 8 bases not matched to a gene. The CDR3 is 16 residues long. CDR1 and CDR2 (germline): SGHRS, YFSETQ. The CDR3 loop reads CASSLGTDRGWNEQFF. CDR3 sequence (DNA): TGCGCCAGCAGCTTGGGGACGGACAGGGGATGGAATGAGCAGTTCTTC.

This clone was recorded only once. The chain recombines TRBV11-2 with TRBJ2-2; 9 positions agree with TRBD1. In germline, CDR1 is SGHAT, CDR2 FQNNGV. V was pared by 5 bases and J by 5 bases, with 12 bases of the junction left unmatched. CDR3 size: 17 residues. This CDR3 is CASSPRTGVLLTGELFF. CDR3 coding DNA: TGTGCCAGCAGCCCAAGGACAGGGGTCCTCCTAACCGGGGAGCTGTTTTTT.

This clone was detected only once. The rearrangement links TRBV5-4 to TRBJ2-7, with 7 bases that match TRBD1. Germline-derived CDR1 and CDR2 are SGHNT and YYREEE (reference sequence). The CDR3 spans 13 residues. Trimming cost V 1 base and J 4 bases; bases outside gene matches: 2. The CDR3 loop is CASSLPRGYEQYF. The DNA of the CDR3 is TGTGCCAGCAGCTTGCCCAGGGGGTACGAGCAGTACTTC.

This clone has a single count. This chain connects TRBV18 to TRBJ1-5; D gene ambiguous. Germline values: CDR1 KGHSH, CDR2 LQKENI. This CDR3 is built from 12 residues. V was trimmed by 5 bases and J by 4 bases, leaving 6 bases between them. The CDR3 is CASSRPNQPQHF. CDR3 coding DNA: TGTGCCAGCTCAAGGCCGAATCAGCCCCAGCATTTT.